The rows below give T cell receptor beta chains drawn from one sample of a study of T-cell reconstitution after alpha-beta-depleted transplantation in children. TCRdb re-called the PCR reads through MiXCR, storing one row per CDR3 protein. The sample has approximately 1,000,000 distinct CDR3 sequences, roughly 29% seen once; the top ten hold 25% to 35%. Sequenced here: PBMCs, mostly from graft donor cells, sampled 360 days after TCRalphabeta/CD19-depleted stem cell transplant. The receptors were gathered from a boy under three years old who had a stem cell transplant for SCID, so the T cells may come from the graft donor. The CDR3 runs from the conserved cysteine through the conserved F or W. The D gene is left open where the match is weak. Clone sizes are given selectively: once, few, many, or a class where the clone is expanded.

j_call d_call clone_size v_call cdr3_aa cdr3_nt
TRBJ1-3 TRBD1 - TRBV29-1 CSVEVRGPGNTIYF TGCAGCGTTGAAGTCAGGGGGCCCGGAAACACCATATATTTT
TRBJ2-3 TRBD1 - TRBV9 CASSVVPGGRTDTQYF TGTGCCAGCAGCGTAGTGCCAGGGGGCCGGACAGATACGCAGTATTTT
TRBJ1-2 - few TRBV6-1 CASSERRTTNYGYTF TGTGCCAGCAGTGAACGGCGGACAACTAACTATGGCTACACCTTC
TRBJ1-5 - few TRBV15 CATSRDGTSNQPQHF TGTGCCACCAGCAGAGATGGGACCAGCAATCAGCCCCAGCATTTT
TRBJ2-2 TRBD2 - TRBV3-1 CASSQLGEGRPGELFF TGTGCCAGCAGCCAGTTGGGGGAGGGACGACCCGGGGAGCTGTTTTTT
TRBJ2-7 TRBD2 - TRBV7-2 CASSFGLAGDGYEQYF TGTGCCAGCAGCTTTGGACTAGCGGGGGACGGCTACGAGCAGTACTTC
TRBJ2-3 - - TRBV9 CASSVGENRGTDTQYF TGTGCCAGCAGCGTAGGAGAGAACAGGGGCACAGATACGCAGTATTTT
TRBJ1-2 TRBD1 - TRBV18 CASSRQGHLYGYTF TGTGCCAGCTCGAGACAGGGCCACCTCTATGGCTACACCTTC
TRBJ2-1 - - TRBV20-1 CSARDVVAGEQFF TGCAGTGCTAGAGATGTGGTAGCTGGTGAGCAGTTCTTC
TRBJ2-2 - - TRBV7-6 CASSLGLQRDTGELFF TGTGCCAGCAGCCTGGGCCTCCAGAGGGACACCGGGGAGCTGTTTTTT
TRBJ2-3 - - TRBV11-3 CASSPPPGFTDTQYF TGTGCCAGCAGCCCCCCCCCGGGGTTCACAGATACGCAGTATTTT
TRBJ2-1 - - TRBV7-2 CASSLASDSSYNEQFF TGTGCCAGCAGCTTAGCGTCCGATAGCTCCTACAATGAGCAGTTCTTC
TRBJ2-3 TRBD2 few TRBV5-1 CASSLGASSGSTDTQYF TGCGCCAGCAGCTTGGGGGCATCTAGCGGTAGCACAGATACGCAGTATTTT
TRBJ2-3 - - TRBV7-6 CASSRGVGFTDTQYF TGTGCCAGCAGCCGAGGGGTGGGCTTCACAGATACGCAGTATTTT
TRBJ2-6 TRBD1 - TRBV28 CASSFIGPGGAPGANVLTF TGTGCCAGCAGTTTTATAGGGCCAGGGGGCGCTCCTGGGGCCAACGTCCTGACTTTC
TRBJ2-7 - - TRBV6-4 CASNSNHYEQYF TGTGCCAGCAACAGCAATCACTACGAGCAGTACTTC
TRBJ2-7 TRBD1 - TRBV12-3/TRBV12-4 CASSLRTGAQYEQYF TGTGCCAGCAGTTTAAGGACAGGGGCGCAGTACGAGCAGTACTTC
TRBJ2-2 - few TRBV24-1 CATSEQYTGELFF TGTGCCACCAGTGAACAGTACACCGGGGAGCTGTTTTTT
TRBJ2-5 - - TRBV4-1 CASSPLGGTGQETQYF TGCGCCAGCAGCCCGCTAGGAGGGACTGGGCAAGAGACCCAGTACTTC
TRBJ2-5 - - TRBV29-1 CSVGQGVGETQYF TGCAGCGTTGGGCAGGGAGTAGGGGAGACCCAGTACTTC
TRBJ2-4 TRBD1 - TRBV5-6 CASSGGQRINIQYF TGTGCCAGCAGCGGGGGACAGCGTATTAACATTCAGTACTTC
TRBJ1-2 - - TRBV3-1 CASSQGLGYGYTF TGTGCCAGCAGCCAGGGGTTGGGCTATGGCTACACCTTC
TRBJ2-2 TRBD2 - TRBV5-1 CASSVHTSGSANTGELFF TGCGCCAGCAGCGTCCATACTAGCGGGAGCGCGAACACCGGGGAGCTGTTTTTT
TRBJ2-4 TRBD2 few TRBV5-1 CASSSFLAGSDIQYF TGCGCCAGCAGCTCCTTCCTAGCGGGGTCGGACATTCAGTACTTC
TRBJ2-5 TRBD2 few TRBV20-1 CSVRAGGNSRETQYF TGCAGTGTTCGAGCGGGGGGGAATTCGAGGGAGACCCAGTACTTC
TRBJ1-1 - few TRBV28 CASSLGYMNTEAFF TGTGCCAGCAGTTTGGGGTACATGAACACTGAAGCTTTCTTT
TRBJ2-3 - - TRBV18 CASSPAPSTDTQYF TGTGCCAGCTCACCGGCTCCTAGCACAGATACGCAGTATTTT
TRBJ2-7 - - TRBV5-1 CASRPPRDLGYEQYF TGCGCCAGCAGGCCCCCCCGGGACTTGGGATACGAGCAGTACTTC
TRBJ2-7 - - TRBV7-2 CASSPAVHGGRYEQYF TGTGCCAGCAGCCCAGCCGTGCATGGGGGTCGTTACGAGCAGTACTTC
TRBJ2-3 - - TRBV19 CASSTLDTQYF TGTGCCAGTAGTACCCTTGATACGCAGTATTTT
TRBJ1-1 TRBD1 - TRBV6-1 CASKPLTGTTEAFF TGTGCCAGCAAACCCTTGACAGGGACCACTGAAGCTTTCTTT
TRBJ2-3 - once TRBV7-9 CASSSLEVGRHTDTQYF TGTGCCAGCAGCTCTTTAGAGGTTGGACGGCACACAGATACGCAGTATTTT
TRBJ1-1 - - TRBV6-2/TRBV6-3 CASSYPAHEAFF TGTGCCAGCAGTTACCCTGCTCATGAAGCTTTCTTT
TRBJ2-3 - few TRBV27 CASSPIVGSDTQYF TGTGCCAGCAGTCCTATAGTGGGGTCGGATACGCAGTATTTT
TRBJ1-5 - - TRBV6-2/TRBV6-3 CASSYPSTAYSNQPQHF TGTGCCAGCAGTTACCCTTCGACAGCGTATAGCAATCAGCCCCAGCATTTT
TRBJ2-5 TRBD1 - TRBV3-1 CASSPITGGGETQYF TGTGCCAGCAGCCCCATAACAGGGGGCGGCGAGACCCAGTACTTC
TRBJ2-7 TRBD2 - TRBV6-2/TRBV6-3 CASSYSAGGPYEQYF TGTGCCAGCAGTTACTCAGCGGGGGGGCCATACGAGCAGTACTTC
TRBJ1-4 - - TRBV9 CASSVGGQWNEKLFF TGTGCCAGCAGCGTAGGAGGACAGTGGAATGAAAAACTGTTTTTT
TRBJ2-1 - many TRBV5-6 CASSPSGVRGEQFF TGTGCCAGCAGCCCGTCGGGGGTCAGAGGTGAGCAGTTCTTC
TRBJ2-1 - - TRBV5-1 CASTKGSDYNEQFF TGCGCCAGCACCAAGGGCAGTGACTACAATGAGCAGTTCTTC
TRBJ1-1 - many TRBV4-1 CASSQPDRNTEAFF TGCGCCAGCAGCCAGCCGGACAGAAACACTGAAGCTTTCTTT
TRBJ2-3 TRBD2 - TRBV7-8 CASSALAGGPRGTDTQYF TGTGCCAGCAGCGCCCTAGCGGGGGGGCCGCGGGGCACAGATACGCAGTATTTT
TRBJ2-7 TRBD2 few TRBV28 CASSLSGRDEQYF TGTGCCAGCAGTTTATCAGGGAGGGACGAGCAGTACTTC